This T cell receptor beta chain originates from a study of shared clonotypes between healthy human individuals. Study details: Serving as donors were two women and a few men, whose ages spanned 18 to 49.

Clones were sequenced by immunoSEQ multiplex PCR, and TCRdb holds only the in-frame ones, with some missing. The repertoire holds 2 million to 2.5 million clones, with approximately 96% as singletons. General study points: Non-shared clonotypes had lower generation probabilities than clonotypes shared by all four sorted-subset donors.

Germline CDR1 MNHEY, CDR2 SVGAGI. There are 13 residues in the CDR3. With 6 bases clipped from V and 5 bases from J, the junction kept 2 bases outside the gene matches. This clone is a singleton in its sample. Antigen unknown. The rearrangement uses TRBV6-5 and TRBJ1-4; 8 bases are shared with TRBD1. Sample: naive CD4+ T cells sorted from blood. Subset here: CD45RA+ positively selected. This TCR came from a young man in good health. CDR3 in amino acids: CASRDRANEKLFF. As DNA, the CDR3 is TGTGCCAGCAGGGACAGGGCCAATGAAAAACTGTTTTTT.